This T cell receptor (beta chain) was recorded in a study of cytomegalovirus exposure and HLA in healthy donors. Overall study findings and caveats: The authors confirmed in vitro that a few CMV-associated chains were specific for CMV antigens.

The CDR3 has 16 amino acids. V lost 1 base to trimming and J lost 0 bases, with 13 bases between them. Per the germline V gene, CDR1 is SNHLY and CDR2 is FYNNEI. With 60 Vbeta and 13 Jbeta primers, the PCR was carried out. Sequenced by immunoSEQ multiplex PCR; TCRdb stores in-frame clones only, minus some. This table holds around 200,000 clones, roughly 91% found once. Worth noting for this clone: Its antigen is unidentified.

The source is a woman under 30 in good health and CMV-seronegative. The V call is TRBV2, the J call TRBJ2-7; D unresolved. Source material: PBMCs. This CDR3 is CASSEELAVLSYEQYF. DNA of the CDR3: TGTGCCAGCAGTGAAGAATTAGCCGTACTCTCCTACGAGCAGTACTTC.